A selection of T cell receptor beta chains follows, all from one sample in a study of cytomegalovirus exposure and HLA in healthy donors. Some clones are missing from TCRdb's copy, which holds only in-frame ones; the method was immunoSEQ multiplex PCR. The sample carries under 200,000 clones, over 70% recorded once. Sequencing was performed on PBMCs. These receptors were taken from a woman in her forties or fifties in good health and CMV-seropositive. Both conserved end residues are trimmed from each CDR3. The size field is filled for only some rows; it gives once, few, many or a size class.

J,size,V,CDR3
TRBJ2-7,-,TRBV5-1,ASSLEGGREQY
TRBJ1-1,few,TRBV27,ASSFWDRSNTEAF
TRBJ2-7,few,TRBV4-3,ASSQDAAGTLREQY
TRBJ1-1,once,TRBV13,ASSSGQANTEAF
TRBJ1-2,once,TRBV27,AKPTGYPPAAFYGYT
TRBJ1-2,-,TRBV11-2,ASSSGGYYGYT
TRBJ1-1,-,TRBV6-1,ASSGREDEAF
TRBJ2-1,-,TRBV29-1,SVEDPRAYNEQF
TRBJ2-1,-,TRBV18,ASSPVGAEQF
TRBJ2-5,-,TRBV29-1,SVGQGQETQY
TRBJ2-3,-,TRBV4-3,ASSQEGRLLGNTQY
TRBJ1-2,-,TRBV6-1,ASSGHDGGNYGYT
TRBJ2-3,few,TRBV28,ASSLGRDGTDTQY
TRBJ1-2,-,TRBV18,ASSRTGANYGYT
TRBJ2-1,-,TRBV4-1,ASSQGVSGRTYNEQF
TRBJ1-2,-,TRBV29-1,SVEGTANLYGYT
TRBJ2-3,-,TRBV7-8,ASSWIRERTDTQY
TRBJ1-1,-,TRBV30,AWNSDTLNTEAF
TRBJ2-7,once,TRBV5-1,ASSFGVGGNYEQY
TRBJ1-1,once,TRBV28,ASSLFRGGTEAF
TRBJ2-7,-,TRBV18,ASSPLQGPTSYEQY
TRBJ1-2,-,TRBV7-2,ASSLGSNTGGYT